This T cell receptor beta chain was obtained from a study of Ad26.COV2.S vaccination and SARS-CoV-2 variants. Study details: Ad26.COV2.S was injected intramuscularly once or twice, 56 days apart.

This CDR3 is 16 amino acids long. With 1 base removed from V and 2 bases from J, the gap between germline ends came to 14 bases. Germline V lookup: CDR1 SGHTA, CDR2 FQGNSA. Treatment denoted: some 19 received Ad26.COV2.S at low or high dose, single or two shots; 5 received placebo; per-sample allocation not given. Specimens were obtained on day 63 following the first vaccine or placebo injection. Based in Boston, the donor was an adult of 18-55 years. TCRdb's table, derived via immunoSEQ multiplex PCR, lists solely in-frame clones and lacks some. The sample lists around 270,000 clones, roughly 89% seen once, with roughly 3% in the top ten.

Material: peripheral blood, obtained in a trial of Ad26.COV2.S vaccine versus placebo. The sequence was obtained from a person aged 18-65 years who received the Ad26.COV2.S COVID-19 vaccine or a placebo. The chain joins TRBV7-2 to TRBJ2-5; TRBD2 is a possible D gene (6 bases). CDR3 protein: CASSLVFTGEQETQYF. In DNA, the CDR3 is TGTGCCAGCAGCTTAGTTTTCACGGGGGAACAAGAGACCCAGTACTTC.